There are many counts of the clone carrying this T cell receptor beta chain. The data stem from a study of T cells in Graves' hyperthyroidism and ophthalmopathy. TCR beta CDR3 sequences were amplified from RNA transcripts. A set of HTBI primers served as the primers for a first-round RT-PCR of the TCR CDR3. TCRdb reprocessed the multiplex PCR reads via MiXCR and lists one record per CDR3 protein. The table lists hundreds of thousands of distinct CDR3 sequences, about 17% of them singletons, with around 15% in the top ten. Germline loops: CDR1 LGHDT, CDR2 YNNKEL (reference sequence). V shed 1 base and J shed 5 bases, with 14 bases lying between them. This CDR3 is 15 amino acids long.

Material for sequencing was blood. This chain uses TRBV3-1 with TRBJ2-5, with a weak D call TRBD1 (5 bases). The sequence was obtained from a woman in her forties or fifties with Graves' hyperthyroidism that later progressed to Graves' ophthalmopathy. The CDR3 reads CASSQVGQGWETQYF. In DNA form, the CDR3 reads TGTGCCAGCAGCCAAGTTGGGCAGGGTTGGGAGACCCAGTACTTC.